Here is one T cell receptor beta chain with its context. Germline V gene data show CDR1 as MDHEN and CDR2 as SYDVKM. V was shortened by 2 bases and J by 0 bases, with 11 bases between the two germline ends. The CDR3 is made up of 16 amino acids. This entry comes from a study of blood T cell repertoires in COVID-19. In the study overall: Acute-phase and convalescent COVID-19 samples originated in the United States, Italy and Spain.

Original methodology: Estimates of nucleated cell counts were drawn from the amplification of reference gene primers. Libraries were prepared by immunoSEQ multiplex PCR; TCRdb keeps only in-frame clonotypes and omits some of them. From that table come the V and J calls and clone size; the DNA was used to work out D and trimming. The sample contains more than 40,000 clones, approximately 85% of which appear only once. Material: peripheral blood. The chain uses TRBV28 and TRBJ1-5; D perhaps matches TRBD1 (5 bases). This clonotype was sampled from a human donor in a cohort sampled during active COVID-19. The donor label of this sample is uncertain. CDR3 nucleotides: TGTGCCAGCAGTTTACCGGGACTCCATAGCAATCAGCCCCAGCATTTT. This sequence encodes CASSLPGLHSNQPQHF.